The rows below give T cell receptor beta chains drawn from one sample of a study of regulatory and conventional T cells in RAG deficiency. The assay was immunoSEQ multiplex PCR, and TCRdb's table has in-frame clones only and misses some. The sample lists about 30,000 clones; around nine tenths were seen once. These data also featured in a second study, about regulatory T cells.

Specimen: Tregs sorted from blood. These receptor sequences come from a human donor in good health. CDR3s include the opening cysteine and the closing phenylalanine or tryptophan.

V: TRBV6-5
CDR3: CASSRRQGKTDTQYF

V: TRBV6-5
CDR3: CDYLQEGSYGYTF

V: TRBV5-1
CDR3: CASSLAPAKSPHTQYF

V: TRBV11-2
CDR3: CASSLDGDTQYF

V: TRBV4-1
CDR3: CASSRLRGELFF

V: TRBV7-2
CDR3: CASSSRALASSYNEQFF

V: TRBV28
CDR3: CASSSGAQPQHF

V: TRBV30
CDR3: CAWTREGRVVNEQFF

V: TRBV5-1
CDR3: CASSLWADTEAFF

V: TRBV15
CDR3: CATSRPGQGTEAFF

V: TRBV5-5
CDR3: CASSLGTLREGNSPLHF

V: TRBV10-3
CDR3: CAISGQGQGINYGYTF

V: TRBV25-1
CDR3: CASSEVGVNTIYF

V: TRBV18
CDR3: CASSPGGSRNEKLFF

V: TRBV5-1
CDR3: CASSAGGAWAEAFF

V: TRBV7-9
CDR3: CASSAPGGVRKLFF

V: TRBV5-8
CDR3: CASSFGSETQYF

V: TRBV6-5
CDR3: CASTTGGTEAFF

V: TRBV7-9
CDR3: CASRSGGAIGYTF

V: TRBV19
CDR3: CASRRGGTDTQYF

V: TRBV6-5
CDR3: CASSYSIPRSTDTQYF

V: TRBV6-5
CDR3: CASSQRNQPQHF

V: TRBV5-1
CDR3: CASSLAAGPYGYTF

V: TRBV6-6
CDR3: CASSSADRDGTEAFF

V: TRBV27
CDR3: CASSRHSLNTGELFF

V: TRBV28
CDR3: CASSTHRVSSGNTIYF

V: TRBV5-1
CDR3: CASSVRGRTGDTQYF

V: TRBV5-1
CDR3: CASTRQTDTEAFF

V: TRBV19
CDR3: CASSFRPHTEAFF

V: TRBV6-6
CDR3: CASRTRNTEAFF

V: TRBV5-6
CDR3: CASSLEGTDTQYF